The T cell receptor (beta chain) under discussion was sequenced for a study of T cell repertoires in cytomegalovirus infection. Study at large: Both CMV infection and a matching HLA type were indicated by public TCR beta signatures.

Study conclusions and caveats: Across the ex vivo response, the dominant clonotypes were HLA-C-restricted CMV-specific TCR beta clonotypes. Totalled public TCR beta family frequency picked out people who carried CMV plus the relevant HLA.

This clonotype occurred many times. Its specificity is not known. TCRdb reprocessed the reads via MiXCR and lists one record per CDR3 protein. The sample includes around 94,000 distinct CDR3 sequences, 16% of them seen just once. V gave up 10 bases and J gave up 0 bases, with 10 bases separating them. Germline-derived CDR1 and CDR2 are MNHNY and SVGAGI (reference sequence). The CDR3 loop spans 13 amino acids. The chain links TRBV6-6 to TRBJ2-1, with unresolved D. What was sequenced was PBMCs. This TCR derives from a human donor in good health (CMV status not recorded). Some clones in this sample may be carry-over from other donors' samples. The CDR3: CATQESSYNEQFF. CDR3 bases: TGTGCCACCCAAGAGAGCTCCTACAATGAGCAGTTCTTC.